This T cell receptor beta chain emerged from a study of shared clonotypes between healthy human individuals. Overall study: Each donor's CD8 memory used one plate, CD8 naive two, each CD4 subset three. Study conclusions and caveats: Clonotypes which were not shared had lower generation probabilities than clonotypes that all four donors shared.

As to this clone: Its antigen is unknown.

An assay was performed, and its level was deep. This table comes from immunoSEQ multiplex PCR, and its TCRdb copy is limited to in-frame clones, with some not included. The repertoire holds about 1 million clones, about 75% seen once, with 1.4% to 1.5% in the top ten. Nashville, Tennessee was home to all donors, each a Caucasian adult. The CDR3 spans 13 residues. Deletions cut 0 bases from V and 4 bases from J, with 9 bases between. Per the germline V gene, CDR1 is GTSNPN and CDR2 is SVGIG (reference sequence). The TCR comes from a man younger than 35 in good health. V usage is TRBV30 and J usage is TRBJ1-1; D is ambiguous. The sample was memory CD4+ T cells sorted from blood. Subset indicated: CD45RA-negative fraction. CDR3 bases: TGTGCCTGGAGTGTACCTGTGGGCACTGAAGCTTTCTTT. Its protein is CAWSVPVGTEAFF.